A selection of T cell receptor delta chains follows, all from one sample in a study of gamma-delta T cells after stem cell transplantation. TCRdb re-called the RT-PCR reads via CATT. The table shows 3,000 to 4,000 delta-chain clones, with just over 20% occurring only once. Sequenced sample: gamma-delta T cells. All receptors come from a human donor. It is not recorded whose cells these are; they may come from a transplant donor. The CDR3 runs from the conserved cysteine through the conserved F or W. The D gene is left open where the match is weak. Size tells how often a clone was seen (once, few, many) or the class of an expanded clone, and some rows leave it out.

TRDD3	TRDV2	TRDJ1	medium-sized	TGTGCCTGTGACACCGTGACCCGTACTGGGGGATTTGTCACCGATAAACTCATCTTT	CACDTVTRTGGFVTDKLIF
TRDD3	TRDV2	TRDJ1	many	TGTGCCTGTGACACCGTCCTGAGGGGATACGCGGTCACCGATAAACTCATCTTT	CACDTVLRGYAVTDKLIF
TRDD3	TRDV2	TRDJ1	medium-sized	TGTGCCGTTCAAAGGTTGCCCACTGGGGCAGCAGCCGATTACACCGATAAACTCATCTTT	CAVQRLPTGAAADYTDKLIF
TRDD3	TRDV1	TRDJ1	NA	TGTGCTCTTGGGGAACTAGAAACTGGGGGCCGATCGGGCACCGATAAACTCATCTTT	CALGELETGGRSGTDKLIF
NA	TRDV1	TRDJ3	NA	TGTGCTCTTGGGGATGCCCGACCTACCTTGGGGGGTAAGAAACCCTGGGACACCCGACAGATGTTTTTC	CALGDARPTLGGKKPWDTRQMFF
NA	TRDV2	TRDJ1	NA	TGTGCCTGTGACCCGGCAGGGGATCCACTGTACACCGATAAACTCATCTTT	CACDPAGDPLYTDKLIF
TRDD3	TRDV3	TRDJ1	few	TGTGCCTTTCAGGGGCTAGCGGGCCCTCATCTACTGGGGGATACGCAACCCGAGTGCACCGATAAACTCATCTTT	CAFQGLAGPHLLGDTQPECTDKLIF
TRDD3	TRDV2	TRDJ1	NA	TGTGCCTGTGACACCGTCTCAAGCCTTCCCGAGGGGATACGCGTAACTAAACTCATCTTT	CACDTVSSLPEGIRVTKLIF
TRDD3	TRDV2	TRDJ1	medium-sized	TGTGCCTGTGACACTCTGGGGGGTAACACCGATAAACTCATCTTT	CACDTLGGNTDKLIF
TRDD3	TRDV2	TRDJ1	NA	TGTGCCTGTGACACCGTAGTGGTGGGGGATACGCGATGGAGTACCGATAAACTCATCTTT	CACDTVVVGDTRWSTDKLIF
TRDD3	TRDV2	TRDJ1	NA	TGTGCCTGTGACACCGTGTCCTTGTCGCGGGGGGGATACGTCGGGGCTTACACCGATAAACTCATCTTT	CACDTVSLSRGGYVGAYTDKLIF
NA	TRDV2	TRDJ1	many	TGTGCCTGTGACACTCTTCGACTTGGGGGGGGGGACACCGATAAACTCATCTTT	CACDTLRLGGGDTDKLIF
NA	TRDV1	TRDJ1	NA	TGTGCTCTTGGGGGCCATCCATTTTGGTACACCGATAAACTCATCTTT	CALGGHPFWYTDKLIF
TRDD3	TRDV2	TRDJ1	medium-sized	TGTGCCTGTGACACCCTTACTGGGGGATACGCACCCGAGTACACCGATAAACTCATCTTT	CACDTLTGGYAPEYTDKLIF
TRDD3	TRDV2	TRDJ1	medium-sized	TGTGCCTGTGACAGACTGGGGGATACCGATAAACTCATCTTT	CACDRLGDTDKLIF
NA	TRDV2	TRDJ1	many	TGTGCCTGTGACACCGTATCGGCCTACACCGATAAACTCATCTTT	CACDTVSAYTDKLIF
NA	TRDV2	TRDJ1	medium-sized	TGTGCCTGTGACACCGTTGGGGACTTCGGTAGTTCGGGTAAACTCATCTTT	CACDTVGDFGSSGKLIF
TRDD3	TRDV2	TRDJ3	medium-sized	TGTGCCTGTGACACCGTTTATGGGGGATACCCTAGCTCCTGGGACACCCGACAGATGTTTTTC	CACDTVYGGYPSSWDTRQMFF
TRDD3	TRDV1	TRDJ1	medium-sized	TGTGCTCTTGGGCCCGCTTCCTTGCTCGTACTGGGGGACCGAAACACCGATAAACTCATCTTT	CALGPASLLVLGDRNTDKLIF
TRDD3	TRDV2	TRDJ1	NA	TGTGCCTGTGACACACTGGGGGAGTCCTATAAACTCATCTTC	CACDTLGESYKLIF
TRDD3	TRDV1	TRDJ1	NA	TGTGCTCTTGGGAACCTTCCTTCCTACACACTGGGGGATAGGGGTACCGATAAACTCATCTTT	CALGNLPSYTLGDRGTDKLIF
TRDD3	TRDV1	TRDJ1	NA	TGTGCTCTTGGGGAACAGGCGACTTACTCCTGGGGGATACGCACCGATAAACTCATCTTT	CALGEQATYSWGIRTDKLIF
TRDD3	TRDV1	TRDJ1	NA	TGTGCTCTTGGGGAACTAGTGGTTCCGTCCTGGGGGATACGCGAGGTGTGTTACACCGATAAACTCATCTTT	CALGELVVPSWGIREVCYTDKLIF
TRDD3	TRAV29/DV5	TRDJ1	medium-sized	TGTGCAGCAAGCGCGTCCAGGGGGATACCTCTCTACACCGATAAACTCATCTTT	CAASASRGIPLYTDKLIF
TRDD3	TRDV2	TRDJ1	many	TGTGCCTGTGACACCCTGTCCCTCAGGGGACCACTGGGGGCCAAACCCGATAAACTCATCTTT	CACDTLSLRGPLGAKPDKLIF
TRDD3	TRDV2	TRDJ1	medium-sized	TGTGCCTGTGACGAAGTGGGGGATACGCGTTACCCGTACACCGATAAACTCATCTTT	CACDEVGDTRYPYTDKLIF
TRDD3	TRDV2	TRDJ1	medium-sized	TGTGCCTGTGTATATTTAACTGGGGGATACGCGGCCGATAAACTCATCTTT	CACVYLTGGYAADKLIF
TRDD3	TRDV2	TRDJ1	large	TGTGCCTGTGACACGGTACTGGGGGATACGCGAGCCGCGGACGATAAACTCATCTTT	CACDTVLGDTRAADDKLIF
NA	TRDV1	TRDJ1	NA	TGTGCTCTTGGGGTCCTCCATTCACTGGGAAATCTACCCACCCCTCCCACCGATAAACTCATCTTT	CALGVLHSLGNLPTPPTDKLIF
NA	TRDV1	TRDJ1	NA	TGTGCTCTTGGGGAAGTTCCTACCGATAAACTCATCTTT	CALGEVPTDKLIF
TRDD3	TRDV1	TRDJ1	NA	TGTGCTCTTGGGGAGCCGACCCTAATCTCTGGGGGAACGTACACCGATAAACTCATCTTT	CALGEPTLISGGTYTDKLIF
TRDD3	TRDV2	TRDJ1	medium-sized	TGTGCCTGTGACCTACTGGGGATACGACGGACCGATAAACTCATCTTT	CACDLLGIRRTDKLIF
TRDD3	TRDV1	TRDJ1	medium-sized	TGTGCTCTTGGGGAACTACCCATCCTACTTTACTGGGGGATACGGAAACTCATCTTT	CALGELPILLYWGIRKLIF
TRDD3	TRDV2	TRDJ1	medium-sized	TGTGCCTGTGACACCCATTACGCTACTGGGGGACCTACCTCCAAGTACACCGATAAACTCATCTTT	CACDTHYATGGPTSKYTDKLIF
TRDD3	TRDV2	TRDJ1	large	TGTGCCTGTGACGCTCTGGGGGACAAGGGAAACACCGATAAACTCATCTTT	CACDALGDKGNTDKLIF
TRDD3	TRAV29/DV5	TRDJ1	medium-sized	TGTGCAGCAAGCGCTCCTAGTGAGTACTGGGGGATACGGAGGGCCGATAAACTCATCTTT	CAASAPSEYWGIRRADKLIF
NA	TRDV2	TRDJ1	medium-sized	TGTGCCTGTGTCTCCCTGGGGCCGTACACCGATAAACTCATCTTT	CACVSLGPYTDKLIF
TRDD3	TRDV2	TRDJ3	medium-sized	TGTGCCTGTGATCGTACTGGGGGCCCCGGCTCCTGGGACACCCGACAGATGTTTTTC	CACDRTGGPGSWDTRQMFF
TRDD3	TRDV1	TRDJ1	few	TGTGCTCTTGGGGAAATATTACTGGGGACCCCGTACACCGATAAACTCATCTTT	CALGEILLGTPYTDKLIF
TRDD3	TRAV29/DV5	TRDJ1	medium-sized	TGTGCAGCAAGCGGGATTTCTTCCGCTGGGGGAACCCCGAAACTATACACCGATAAACTCATCTTT	CAASGISSAGGTPKLYTDKLIF
TRDD3	TRDV2	TRDJ1	medium-sized	TGTGCCTGTGACCTTTTACTGGGGGACCACCGTGACACCGATAAACTCATCTTT	CACDLLLGDHRDTDKLIF
NA	TRDV2	TRDJ1	medium-sized	TGTGCCTGTGACGGGATCCTCTCGCTGGAGACTAACACCGATAAACTCATCTTT	CACDGILSLETNTDKLIF
NA	TRDV3	TRDJ1	medium-sized	TGTGCCTTTAAGAGGGTGGCTCGCGCCGATAAACTCATCTTT	CAFKRVARADKLIF
TRDD3	TRDV2	TRDJ1	medium-sized	TGTGCCTGTGACACGCTACTCCTTACTGGGGGACGCGATAAACTCATCTTT	CACDTLLLTGGRDKLIF
TRDD3	TRDV2	TRDJ1	medium-sized	TGTGCCTGTGACACCGTACTGGGGCCCGATAAACTCATCTTT	CACDTVLGPDKLIF
TRDD3	TRDV2	TRDJ1	many	TGTGCCTGTGACCCGAAATACTGGGGGACAACGACCGATAAACTCATCTTT	CACDPKYWGTTTDKLIF
TRDD3	TRDV2	TRDJ1	medium-sized	TGTGCCTGTGATGTCCTGGGGGGAACCGGAAAACTCATCTTT	CACDVLGGTGKLIF
TRDD3	TRDV2	TRDJ1	medium-sized	TGTGCCTGTTACGGTCTGTTGGGGGAGAACACCGATAAACTCATCTTT	CACYGLLGENTDKLIF
NA	TRDV2	TRDJ1	medium-sized	TGTGCCTGTGACACCGTTCCCACCGAACTGATGTACACCGATAAACTCATCTTT	CACDTVPTELMYTDKLIF
TRDD3	TRDV2	TRDJ3	medium-sized	TGTGCCTGTGACACCACTGGGGGTTCCAGCTCCTGGGACACCCGACAGATGTTTTTC	CACDTTGGSSSWDTRQMFF